The sequence of this T cell receptor (beta chain) was determined in a study of cytomegalovirus exposure and HLA in healthy donors. Study-level information: Genetic ancestry analysis placed about 84% of the roughly 400 donors that were genotyped in the Caucasian-associated cluster. Study conclusions and caveats: Sequencing depth roughly uniform across donors was assumed in presence/absence analyses. A later look showed TCR association rates differing by HLA locus, highest for DRB1 and lowest for HLA-C. Being indistinguishable, some V segments were excluded, TRBV6-2 and TRBV6-3 among them.

As concerns this clone: What it binds is not known.

The study ran its PCR with 60 Vbeta and 13 Jbeta primers. The method was immunoSEQ multiplex PCR; TCRdb's version includes in-frame clones alone and lacks a portion of them. The repertoire holds 100,000 to 150,000 clones, with approximately 80% as singletons. Germline V gene sequence: CDR1 MGHRA, CDR2 YSYEKL. The J segment lost 6 bases and the V segment lost 7 bases, leaving 16 bases of the junction unmatched. The CDR3 sequence is 16 residues long. Source material: PBMCs. The TCR sequence derives from a woman aged 35 to 49 in good health and CMV-seropositive. The rearrangement joins TRBV4-1 to TRBJ2-3; 7 nucleotides match TRBD2. For the CDR3, the DNA is TGCGCCAGCACCCCCTCTAGCGGCCCTGGGGGGGATACGCAGTATTTT. Protein sequence: CASTPSSGPGGDTQYF.